This TCR beta chain was identified in a study of cytomegalovirus exposure and HLA in healthy donors. Study-level points and caveats: Usually a TCR sequence was rare, but some public TCRs were found in many donors. Specificity for CMV antigens was confirmed in vitro for a few of the CMV-associated chains. High sensitivity and specificity were reportedly achieved when the classifier diagnosed cytomegalovirus status.

Here immunoSEQ multiplex PCR was the method, and the copy in TCRdb shows in-frame clones only, minus some. The table records about 340,000 clones, 80% to 90% of them present only once. V gave up 6 bases and J gave up 4 bases; unmatched junction bases: 6. CDR3 length equals 14 residues. Germline loops: CDR1 MNHEY, CDR2 SMNVEV (reference sequence). A note on this clone: Its cognate antigen is unknown.

It was the roughly 130-subject validation cohort, separate from the approximately 690-subject first cohort, to which the donors belonged. The V and J genes are TRBV27 and TRBJ2-5; 9 bases align to TRBD1. The sequenced sample consisted of PBMCs. The receptor's source is a woman aged 18-29 years in good health and CMV-seronegative. The CDR3 nucleotides are TGTGCCAGCAGCCGCCCGGGACAGGGAGAGACCCAGTACTTC. This encodes CASSRPGQGETQYF.